This T cell receptor (beta chain) was sequenced during a study of technical replicates of blood from a handful of donors. The method was immunoSEQ multiplex PCR; TCRdb's version includes in-frame clones alone and lacks a portion of them. This repertoire shows roughly 73,000 clones, 90% to 95% found once; its top ten account for roughly 0.25%. With V trimmed by 3 bases and J by 2 bases, 5 bases remained unmatched. The CDR3 has 15 residues. CDR1 is KGHSH and CDR2 is LQKENI in the germline V gene. The rearrangement uses TRBV18 and TRBJ2-7; 9 bases are a match to TRBD2. The sequenced sample was T cells isolated from PBMCs. The clonotype was recovered from a human donor in good health. The CDR3, as DNA: TGTGCCAGCTCACCCCCGGCTAGCGGGGCCTACGAGCAGTACTTC. Translating gives CASSPPASGAYEQYF.